This entry lists 20 T cell receptor beta chains sequenced from one sample in a study of tumor-infiltrating lymphocytes in localized non-small cell lung cancer (dated by TCRdb to about 2021). The library was produced with the immunoSEQ multiplex PCR assay. The immuneACCESS repertoire file appears here via TCRdb, limited to in-frame rearrangements. These files lack a portion of the clones; in checked studies, under half of the deficit traces to unresolved V genes, and the cause of the others is not known. This sample comprises roughly 25,000 clones, roughly 71% of them detected only once. 14% to 15% of the sample comes from the top ten. Sequenced: lung tumor tissue. These receptors originate from a human donor with non-small cell lung cancer.

The chain couples TRBV27 to TRBJ2-1; 7 nucleotides line up with TRBD1. This CDR3 is 16 amino acids long. The J segment lost 5 bases and the V segment lost 3 bases, leaving 10 bases of the junction unmatched. Per germline, CDR1 MNHEY and CDR2 SMNVEV (reference sequence). The CDR3 is CASSFKGRGIDNEQFF. CDR3 in DNA: TGTGCCAGCAGTTTTAAGGGCAGGGGGATCGACAATGAGCAGTTCTTC.

This clone was counted between two and nine times. CDR3: CASSPLTGETYNEQFF. The CDR3 nucleotides are TGTGCCAGCAGCCCGTTGACAGGGGAAACCTACAATGAGCAGTTCTTC. This chain joins TRBV7-7 and TRBJ2-1; 8 bases match TRBD1. V lost 5 bases to trimming and J lost 2 bases; unmatched junction nucleotides: 8. This CDR3 comprises 16 residues. Germline lookup yields CDR1 SSHAT and CDR2 FNYEAQ (reference sequence).

The chain combines TRBV7-3 with TRBJ1-1; perhaps TRBD1 as D (6 bases). CDR3 length: 15 amino acids. The V end lost 2 bases, the J end lost 1 base, and 11 bases lay between the germline ends. Germline V lookup: CDR1 SGHTA, CDR2 FQGTGA. CDR3 loop: CASSLSGAKNTEAFF. The CDR3 coding sequence is TGTGCCAGCAGCTTATCGGGGGCCAAGAACACTGAAGCTTTCTTT.

Sample share makes this clone medium-sized. The V gene is TRBV29-1, the J gene TRBJ2-1, with no clear D. Germline V gene sequence: CDR1 SQVTM, CDR2 ANQGSEA. With 1 base removed from V and 0 bases from J, the gap between germline ends came to 10 bases. CDR3 length equals 15 residues. CDR3 in DNA: TGCAGCGTTGAAGGTGCATGGGGCTCCTACAATGAGCAGTTCTTC. Translating gives CSVEGAWGSYNEQFF.

The chain recombines TRBV15 with TRBJ2-7; 9 bases map to TRBD1. This CDR3 spans 18 amino acids. Germline CDR1 and CDR2: LNHNV and YYDKDF (reference sequence). Unmatched junction bases numbered 14, after V lost 3 bases and J lost 2 bases. The CDR3 nucleotides read TGTGCCACCAGCAGTAGCCCGGGACAGGGTCTTTCAACCTACGAGCAGTACTTC. Amino acids: CATSSSPGQGLSTYEQYF.

This sequence joins TRBV15 and TRBJ2-1, with D possibly being TRBD2 (6 bases). CDR3 length equals 14 residues. CDR1 and CDR2 (germline): LNHNV, YYDKDF (reference sequence). Trimming stripped 4 bases from V and 1 base from J, with 8 bases between. The CDR3 sequence is CATSKGRSYNEQFF. CDR3 nucleotides: TGTGCCACCAGCAAGGGGAGGTCCTACAATGAGCAGTTCTTC.

The CDR3 reads CASSRLTGTSGHSYEQYF. CDR3 nucleotides: TGTGCCAGTAGTCGCCTTACCGGGACTAGCGGGCACTCCTACGAGCAGTACTTC. The gene calls are TRBV19 and TRBJ2-7; 12 bases fit TRBD2. Trimming removed 5 bases from V and 0 bases from J; junction bases left unmatched: 11. The CDR3 is 18 amino acids. Germline V gene lookup returns CDR1 LNHDA and CDR2 SQIVND (reference sequence).

The chain is built from TRBV4-3 and TRBJ2-7; 12 bases are a match to TRBD1. The germline CDR1 and CDR2 sequences are LGHNA and YSLEER. The trim removed 5 bases at V and 6 bases at J, leaving 8 bases unmatched. The CDR3 extends over 15 amino acids. The CDR3 sequence is CASSSAGTGGSEQYF. Here the CDR3 DNA reads TGCGCCAGCAGCTCGGCCGGGACAGGGGGCTCCGAGCAGTACTTC.

This clone was counted between two and nine times. The chain carries TRBV11-2 and TRBJ2-1, with D unclear. CDR3 length equals 14 residues. Trimming took 2 bases from V and 7 from J, leaving 12 bases between them. The germline CDR1 and CDR2 sequences are SGHAT and FQNNGV. The CDR3 reads CASSLLREQNEQFF. The CDR3 DNA reads as TGTGCCAGCAGCTTACTAAGAGAGCAAAATGAGCAGTTCTTC.

Regarding this clone: Other DNA sequences from this sample encode an identical CDR3 as well. V usage is TRBV7-9 and J usage is TRBJ2-5, with 12 bases fitting TRBD1. The CDR3 is made up of 16 amino acids. Germline V gene data show CDR1 as SEHNR and CDR2 as FQNEAQ (reference sequence). The V segment lost 1 base and the J segment 5 bases; nucleotides outside the gene matches: 5. This chain's CDR3 is CASSLGDRGLRETQYF. As DNA, the CDR3 is TGTGCCAGCAGCTTAGGGGACAGGGGGCTTAGGGAGACCCAGTACTTC.

The count of this clone is one. The J gene is TRBJ2-1, the V gene TRBV28; 14 bases fit TRBD2. Germline V gene lookup returns CDR1 MDHEN and CDR2 SYDVKM. This CDR3 is built from 14 residues. J was trimmed by 14 bases and V by 3 bases; bases with no gene match: 6. Here the CDR3 DNA reads TGTGCCAGCAGTTTGACTAGCGGGAGGGCCCCAAAGTTCTTC. Residues: CASSLTSGRAPKFF.

This chain connects TRBV4-2 to TRBJ2-3, with a possible D match to TRBD2 (5 bases). Germline V gene lookup returns CDR1 LGHNA and CDR2 YNFKEQ. The CDR3 is 16 amino acids. V lost 2 bases and J lost 1, with 13 bases in between. CDR3 DNA sequence: TGTGCCAGCAGCCAACGGGAAATAACGCGCACAGATACGCAGTATTTT. Translating gives CASSQREITRTDTQYF.

The chain has TRBV2 and TRBJ1-3; 9 bases are a match to TRBD1. Germline V gives CDR1 SNHLY, CDR2 FYNNEI. The CDR3 has 14 residues. J lost 4 bases, V lost 7 bases, and 5 bases had no gene match. The CDR3 nucleotides are TGTGCCAGCACTGGGACAGGGCGAGGAAACACCATATATTTT. This gives the protein CASTGTGRGNTIYF.

The chain is built from TRBV5-4 and TRBJ2-7; tentatively, D is TRBD1 or TRBD2 (5 bases each). The CDR3 contains 15 residues. Trimming pared 3 bases from V and 2 bases from J, leaving 15 bases between. The germline CDR1 and CDR2 sequences are SGHNT and YYREEE (reference sequence). CDR3 region: CASSSGRGKAYEQYF. CDR3 coding DNA: TGTGCCAGCAGCTCGGGAAGGGGAAAAGCCTACGAGCAGTACTTC.

This clone appeared once. The chain is built from TRBV9 and TRBJ2-6, with D unresolved. The ends were cut back, 6 bases at V and 0 bases at J, with 19 bases in the middle. The germline V gene encodes CDR1 SGDLS and CDR2 YYNGEE. The CDR3 has 18 residues. In DNA, the CDR3 is TGTGCCAGCACCCCGACTGGACGGGCCAGCTCTGGGGCCAACGTCCTGACTTTC. Amino acids: CASTPTGRASSGANVLTF. Variable domain in full (rest from reference TRBV9 and TRBJ2-6): DSGVTQTPKHLITATGQRVTLRCSPRSGDLSVYWYQQSLDQGLQFLIQYYNGEERAKGNILERFSAQQFPDLHSELNLSSLELGDSALYFCASTPTGRASSGANVLTFGAGSRLTVL.

This clone was observed a few times. The chain carries TRBV7-2 and TRBJ2-1, with TRBD2 identical over 9 bases. Losses at the gene ends were 4 bases for V and 3 bases for J; bases not matched to a gene: 10. CDR1 and CDR2 from the germline V gene are SGHTA and FQGNSA. CDR3 length: 17 amino acids. The CDR3 sequence: CASSYSVAGAGYNEQFF. DNA of the CDR3: TGTGCCAGCAGCTATAGTGTAGCGGGGGCGGGCTACAATGAGCAGTTCTTC.

The genes are TRBV10-3 and TRBJ2-4; D unresolved. V was trimmed by 10 bases and J by 1 base, leaving 11 bases between them. The CDR3 spans 13 residues. From germline, CDR1 is ENHRY and CDR2 SYGVKD. DNA for the CDR3: TGTGCCACCCAGGATTTCGCCAAAAACATTCAGTACTTC. This encodes CATQDFAKNIQYF.

This chain uses TRBV18 with TRBJ2-7; 7 bases are a match to TRBD1. With V trimmed by 3 bases and J by 5 bases, 1 base remained unmatched. The CDR3 spans 12 residues. The germline V gene has CDR1 KGHSH and CDR2 LQKENI. This CDR3 is CASSPTGDEQYF. The CDR3 DNA is TGTGCCAGCTCACCTACAGGGGACGAGCAGTACTTC.

V is TRBV27 and J is TRBJ1-4; D gene ambiguous. The CDR3 is 16 residues long. V gave up 4 bases and J gave up 2 bases, with 14 bases separating them. Looked up from germline, CDR1 is MNHEY and CDR2 is SMNVEV (reference sequence). CDR3 amino acids: CASSSSPRVTNEKLFF. In DNA form, the CDR3 reads TGTGCCAGCAGTTCCTCCCCCCGGGTCACTAATGAAAAACTGTTTTTT.

The chain carries TRBV5-1 and TRBJ2-7, with 10 bases aligning to TRBD1. Germline CDR1 and CDR2: SGHRS and YFSETQ. V lost 0 bases and J lost 6; bases outside the gene matches: 6. This CDR3 is 15 amino acids long. CDR3 in amino acids: CASSLAGDRGGEQYF. CDR3 sequence (DNA): TGCGCCAGCAGCTTGGCCGGGGACAGGGGTGGCGAGCAGTACTTC.